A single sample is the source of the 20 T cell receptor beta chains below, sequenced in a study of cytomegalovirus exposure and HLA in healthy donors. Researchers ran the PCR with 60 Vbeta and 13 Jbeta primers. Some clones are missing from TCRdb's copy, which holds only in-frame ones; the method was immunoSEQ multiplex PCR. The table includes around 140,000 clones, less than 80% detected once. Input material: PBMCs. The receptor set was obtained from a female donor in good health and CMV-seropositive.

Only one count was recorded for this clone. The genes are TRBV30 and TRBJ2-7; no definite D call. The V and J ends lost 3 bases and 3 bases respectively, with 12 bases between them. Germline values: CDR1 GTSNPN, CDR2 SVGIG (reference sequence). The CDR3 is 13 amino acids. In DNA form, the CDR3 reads TGTGCCTGGAGCAGAGGTAATCTCTACGAGCAGTACTTC. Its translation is CAWSRGNLYEQYF.

The CDR3 spells CASSQGVTGGRGSLVKEQYF. The CDR3 bases are TGTGCCAGCAGCCAAGGGGTCACGGGAGGGCGGGGAAGCCTTGTCAAAGAGCAGTACTTC. The chain carries TRBV4-2 and TRBJ2-7, with 8 bases identical to TRBD2. Germline loops: CDR1 LGHNA, CDR2 YNFKEQ. The V and J ends lost 1 base and 7 bases, in that order; junction bases with no gene match: 24. This CDR3 is built from 20 residues.

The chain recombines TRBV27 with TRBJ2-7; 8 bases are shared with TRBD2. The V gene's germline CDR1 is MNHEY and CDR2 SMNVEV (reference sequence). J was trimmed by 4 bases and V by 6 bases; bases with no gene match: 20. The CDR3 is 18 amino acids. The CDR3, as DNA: TGTGCCAGCAGCATAAATACCTTAAGCGGGAGACGTGGTTACGAGCAGTACTTC. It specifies CASSINTLSGRRGYEQYF.

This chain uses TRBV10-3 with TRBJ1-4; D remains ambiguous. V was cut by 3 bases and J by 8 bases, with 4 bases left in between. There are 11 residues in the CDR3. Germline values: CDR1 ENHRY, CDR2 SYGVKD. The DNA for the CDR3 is TGTGCCATCAGTGACGGGGAAAAACTGTTTTTT. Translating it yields CAISDGEKLFF.

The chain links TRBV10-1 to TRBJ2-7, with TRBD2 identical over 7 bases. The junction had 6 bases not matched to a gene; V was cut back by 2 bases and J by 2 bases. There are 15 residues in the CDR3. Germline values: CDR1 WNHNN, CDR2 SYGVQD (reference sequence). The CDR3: CASSEGAGAAYEQYF. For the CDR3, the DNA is TGCGCCAGCAGTGAGGGTGCGGGAGCCGCCTACGAGCAGTACTTC.

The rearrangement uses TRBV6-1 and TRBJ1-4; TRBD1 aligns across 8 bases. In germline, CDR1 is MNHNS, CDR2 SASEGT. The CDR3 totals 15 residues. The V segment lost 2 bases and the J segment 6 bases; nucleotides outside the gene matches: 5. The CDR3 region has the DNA TGTGCCAGCAGTGAAAGGGGACAGGAAGATGAAAAACTGTTTTTT. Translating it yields CASSERGQEDEKLFF.

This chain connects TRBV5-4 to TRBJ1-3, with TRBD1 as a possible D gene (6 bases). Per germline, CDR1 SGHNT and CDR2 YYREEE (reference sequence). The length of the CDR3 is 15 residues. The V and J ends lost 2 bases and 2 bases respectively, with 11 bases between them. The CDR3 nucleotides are TGTGCCAGCAGCTTTGGGGGGGCAACTGGAAACACCATATATTTT. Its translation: CASSFGGATGNTIYF. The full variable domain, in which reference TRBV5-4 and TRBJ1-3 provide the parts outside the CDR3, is ETGVTQSPTHLIKTRGQQVTLRCSSQSGHNTVSWYQQALGQGPQFIFQYYREEENGRGNFPPRFSGLQFPNYSSELNVNALELDDSALYLCASSFGGATGNTIYFGEGSWLTVV.

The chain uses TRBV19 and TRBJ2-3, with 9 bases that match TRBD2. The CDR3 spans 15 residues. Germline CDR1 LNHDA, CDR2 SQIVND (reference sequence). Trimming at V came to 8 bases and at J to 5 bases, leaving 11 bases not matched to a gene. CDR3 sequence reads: CASGKLAGYRDTQYF. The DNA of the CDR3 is TGTGCCAGTGGAAAGCTAGCGGGGTACCGAGATACGCAGTATTTT.

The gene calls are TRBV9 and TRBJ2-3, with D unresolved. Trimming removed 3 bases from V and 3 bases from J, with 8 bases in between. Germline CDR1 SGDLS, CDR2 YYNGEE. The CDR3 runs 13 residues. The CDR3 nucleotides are TGTGCCAGCAGCGAACCGGGTACAGATACGCAGTATTTT. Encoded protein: CASSEPGTDTQYF.

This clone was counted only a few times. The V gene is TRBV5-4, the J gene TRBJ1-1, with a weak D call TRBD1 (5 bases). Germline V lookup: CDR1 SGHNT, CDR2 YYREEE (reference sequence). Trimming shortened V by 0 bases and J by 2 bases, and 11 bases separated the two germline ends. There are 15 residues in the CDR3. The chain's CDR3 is CASSLEGPRNTEAFF. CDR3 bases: TGTGCCAGCAGCTTGGAGGGGCCGCGAAACACTGAAGCTTTCTTT.

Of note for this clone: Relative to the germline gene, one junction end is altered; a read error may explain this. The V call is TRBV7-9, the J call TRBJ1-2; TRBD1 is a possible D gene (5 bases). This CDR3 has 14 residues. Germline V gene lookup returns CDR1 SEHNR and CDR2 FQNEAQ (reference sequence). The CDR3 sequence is CSSSLGTTSGGYTF. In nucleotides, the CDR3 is TGTTCCAGCAGCTTAGGGACCACATCGGGAGGCTACACCTTC. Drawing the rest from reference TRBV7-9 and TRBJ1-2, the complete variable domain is DTGVSQNPRHKITKRGQNVTFRCDPISEHNRLYWYRQTLGQGPEFLTYFQNEAQLEKSRLLSDRFSAERPKGSFSTLEIQRTEQGDSAMYLCSSSLGTTSGGYTFGSGTRLTVV.

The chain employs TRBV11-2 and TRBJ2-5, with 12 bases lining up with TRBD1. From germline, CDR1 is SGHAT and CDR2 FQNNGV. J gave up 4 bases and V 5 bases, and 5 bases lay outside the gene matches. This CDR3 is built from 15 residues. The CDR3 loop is CASSQAGQGAETQYF. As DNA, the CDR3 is TGTGCCAGCAGCCAGGCGGGACAGGGGGCAGAGACCCAGTACTTC.

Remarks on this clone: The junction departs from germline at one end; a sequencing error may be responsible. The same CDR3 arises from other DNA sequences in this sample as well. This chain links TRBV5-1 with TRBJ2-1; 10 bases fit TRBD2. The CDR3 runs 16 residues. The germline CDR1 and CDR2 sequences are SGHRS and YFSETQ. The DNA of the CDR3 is TGCGCCAGCAGCTTGGTTCTAGCGGGAGTCTACAATGAGCAATTCTTC. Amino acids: CASSLVLAGVYNEQFF.

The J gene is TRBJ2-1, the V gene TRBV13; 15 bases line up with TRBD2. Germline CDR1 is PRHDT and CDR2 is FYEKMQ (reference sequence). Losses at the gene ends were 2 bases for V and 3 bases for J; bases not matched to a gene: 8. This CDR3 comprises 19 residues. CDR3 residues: CASSLRGGTSGRNYNEQFF. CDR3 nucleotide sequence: TGTGCCAGCAGCTTACGTGGTGGGACTAGCGGGAGGAACTACAATGAGCAGTTCTTC.

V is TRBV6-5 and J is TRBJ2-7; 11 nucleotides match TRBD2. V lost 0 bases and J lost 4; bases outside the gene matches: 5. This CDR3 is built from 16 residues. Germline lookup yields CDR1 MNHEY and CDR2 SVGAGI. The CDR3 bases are TGTGCCAGCAGTTACTCTCCCGGACTAGCGGGTTACGAGCAGTACTTC. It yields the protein CASSYSPGLAGYEQYF.

CDR3: CASRPGRGLGTDTQYF. CDR3 in DNA: TGTGCCAGCAGACCCGGGAGGGGTTTGGGCACAGATACGCAGTATTTT. This chain links TRBV5-4 with TRBJ2-3, with 8 bases lining up with TRBD2. The CDR3 runs to 16 residues. The germline V gene encodes CDR1 SGHNT and CDR2 YYREEE (reference sequence). The V gene end was trimmed by 5 bases and the J gene end by 1 base; junction bases not matched to a gene: 9.

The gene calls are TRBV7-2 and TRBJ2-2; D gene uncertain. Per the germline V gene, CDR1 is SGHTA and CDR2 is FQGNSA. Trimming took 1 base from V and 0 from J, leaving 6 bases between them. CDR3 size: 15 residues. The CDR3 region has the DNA TGTGCCAGCAGCTTAGTCAAGCCGAACACCGGGGAGCTGTTTTTT. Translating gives CASSLVKPNTGELFF.

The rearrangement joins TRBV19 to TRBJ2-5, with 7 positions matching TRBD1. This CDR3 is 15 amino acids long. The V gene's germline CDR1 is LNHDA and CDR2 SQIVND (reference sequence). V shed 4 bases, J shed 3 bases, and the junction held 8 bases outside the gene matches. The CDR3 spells CASSKRRTGEETQYF. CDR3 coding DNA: TGTGCCAGTAGTAAGAGGCGAACAGGGGAAGAGACCCAGTACTTC.

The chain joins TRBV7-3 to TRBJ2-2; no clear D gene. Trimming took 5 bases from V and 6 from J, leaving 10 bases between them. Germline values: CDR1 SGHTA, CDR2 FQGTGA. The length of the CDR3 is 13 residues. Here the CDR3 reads CASSPRLAGELFF. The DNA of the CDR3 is TGTGCCAGCAGCCCCCGACTGGCCGGGGAGCTGTTTTTT. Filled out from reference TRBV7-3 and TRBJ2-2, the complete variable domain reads GAGVSQTPSNKVTEKGKYVELRCDPISGHTALYWYRQSLGQGPEFLIYFQGTGAADDSGLPNDRFFAVRPEGSVSTLKIQRTERGDSAVYLCASSPRLAGELFFGEGSRLTVL.

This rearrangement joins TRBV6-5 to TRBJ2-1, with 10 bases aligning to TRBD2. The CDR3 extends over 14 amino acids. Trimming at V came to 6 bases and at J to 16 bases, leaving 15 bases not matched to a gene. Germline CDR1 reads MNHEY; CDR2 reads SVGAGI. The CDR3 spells CASRSGRELPESFF. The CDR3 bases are TGTGCCAGCAGGAGCGGGAGGGAGTTACCAGAATCATTCTTC.